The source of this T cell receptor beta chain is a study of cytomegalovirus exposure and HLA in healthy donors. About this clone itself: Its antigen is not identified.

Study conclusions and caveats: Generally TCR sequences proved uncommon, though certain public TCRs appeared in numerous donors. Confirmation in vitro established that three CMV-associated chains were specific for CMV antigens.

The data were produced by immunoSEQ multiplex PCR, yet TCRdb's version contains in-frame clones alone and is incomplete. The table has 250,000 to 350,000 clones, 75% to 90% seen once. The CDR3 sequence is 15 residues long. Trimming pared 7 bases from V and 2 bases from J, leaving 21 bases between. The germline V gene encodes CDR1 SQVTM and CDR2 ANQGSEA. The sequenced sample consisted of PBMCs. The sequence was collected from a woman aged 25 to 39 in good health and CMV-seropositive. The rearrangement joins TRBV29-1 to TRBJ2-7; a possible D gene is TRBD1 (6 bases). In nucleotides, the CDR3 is TGCAGCGCGACAGGTTCCCCTGATAGGGCCTACGAGCAGTACTTC. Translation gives CSATGSPDRAYEQYF.